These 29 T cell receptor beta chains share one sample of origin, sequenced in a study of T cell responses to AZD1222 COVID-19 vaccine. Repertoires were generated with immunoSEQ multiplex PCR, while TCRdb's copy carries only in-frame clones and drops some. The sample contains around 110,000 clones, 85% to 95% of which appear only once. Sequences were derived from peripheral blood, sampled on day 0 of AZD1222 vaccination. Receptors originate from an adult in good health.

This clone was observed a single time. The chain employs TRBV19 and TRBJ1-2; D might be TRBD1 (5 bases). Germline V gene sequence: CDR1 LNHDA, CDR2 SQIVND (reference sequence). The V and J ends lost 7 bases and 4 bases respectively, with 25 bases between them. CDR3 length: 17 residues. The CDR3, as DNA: TGTGCCAGTACGGGTGAGAGAATCGGGACTAAAACCTATGGCTACACCTTC. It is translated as CASTGERIGTKTYGYTF.

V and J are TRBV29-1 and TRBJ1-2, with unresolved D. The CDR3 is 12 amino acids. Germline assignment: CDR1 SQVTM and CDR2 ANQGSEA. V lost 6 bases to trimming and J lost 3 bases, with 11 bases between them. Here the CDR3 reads CSVIDTHYGYTF. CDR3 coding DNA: TGCAGCGTCATCGACACCCACTATGGCTACACCTTC.

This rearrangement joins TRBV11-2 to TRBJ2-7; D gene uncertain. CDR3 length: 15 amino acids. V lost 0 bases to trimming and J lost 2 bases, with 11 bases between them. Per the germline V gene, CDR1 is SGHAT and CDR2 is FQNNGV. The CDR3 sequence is CASSLDTWDPYEQYF. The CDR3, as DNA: TGTGCCAGCAGCTTAGATACCTGGGATCCCTACGAGCAGTACTTC.

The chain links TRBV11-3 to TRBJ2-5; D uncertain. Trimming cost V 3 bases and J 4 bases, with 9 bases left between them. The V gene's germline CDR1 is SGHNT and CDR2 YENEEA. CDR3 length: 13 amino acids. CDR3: CASSFLVRETQYF. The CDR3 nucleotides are TGTGCCAGCAGCTTCCTGGTCCGAGAGACCCAGTACTTC. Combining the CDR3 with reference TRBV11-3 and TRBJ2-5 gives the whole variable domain EAGVVQSPRYKIIEKKQPVAFWCNPISGHNTLYWYLQNLGQGPELLIRYENEEAVDDSQLPKDRFSAERLKGVDSTLKIQPAELGDSAVYLCASSFLVRETQYFGPGTRLLVL.

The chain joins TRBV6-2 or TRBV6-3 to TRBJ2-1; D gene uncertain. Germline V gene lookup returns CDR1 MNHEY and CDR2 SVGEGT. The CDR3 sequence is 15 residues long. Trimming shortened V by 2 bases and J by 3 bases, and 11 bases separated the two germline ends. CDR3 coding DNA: TGTGCCAGCAGTTACCCCCCGCAGAGCTACAATGAGCAGTTCTTC. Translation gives CASSYPPQSYNEQFF.

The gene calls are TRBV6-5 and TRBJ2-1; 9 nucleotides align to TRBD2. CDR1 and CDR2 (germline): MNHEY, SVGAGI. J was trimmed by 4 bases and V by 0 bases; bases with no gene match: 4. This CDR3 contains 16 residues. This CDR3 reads CASSYSSGRRYNEQFF. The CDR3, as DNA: TGTGCCAGCAGTTACTCGAGCGGGAGGAGGTACAATGAGCAGTTCTTC.

CDR3 region: CASSADRRGGYTF. In nucleotides, the CDR3 is TGTGCCAGCAGCGCTGACAGGCGGGGTGGCTACACCTTC. The genes are TRBV6-5 and TRBJ1-2, with D possibly TRBD1 on 6 matching bases. V was pared by 6 bases and J by 7 bases, with 15 bases between. The germline gives CDR1 MNHEY, CDR2 SVGAGI. The CDR3 sequence is 13 residues long.

In nucleotides, the CDR3 is TGTGCCAGCAGGAAGGCCACTGAAGCTTTCTTT. Its protein product is CASRKATEAFF. The chain employs TRBV2 and TRBJ1-1; D call uncertain. Germline CDR1 reads SNHLY; CDR2 reads FYNNEI. This CDR3 is built from 11 residues. V was pared by 6 bases and J by 4 bases, with 6 bases between.

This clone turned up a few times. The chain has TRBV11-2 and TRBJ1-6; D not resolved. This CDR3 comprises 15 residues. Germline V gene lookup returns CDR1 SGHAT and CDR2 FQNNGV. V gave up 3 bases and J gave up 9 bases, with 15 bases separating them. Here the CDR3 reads CASSLILTSSSPLHF. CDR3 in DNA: TGTGCCAGCAGCTTGATACTGACTAGTTCTTCACCCCTCCACTTT.

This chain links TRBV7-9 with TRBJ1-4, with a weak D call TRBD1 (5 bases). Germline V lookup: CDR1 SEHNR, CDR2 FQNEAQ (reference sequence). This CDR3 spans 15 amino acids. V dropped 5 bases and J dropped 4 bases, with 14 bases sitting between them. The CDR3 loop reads CASSIPTADNEKLFF. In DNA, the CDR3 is TGTGCCAGCAGCATTCCGACAGCCGATAATGAAAAACTGTTTTTT.

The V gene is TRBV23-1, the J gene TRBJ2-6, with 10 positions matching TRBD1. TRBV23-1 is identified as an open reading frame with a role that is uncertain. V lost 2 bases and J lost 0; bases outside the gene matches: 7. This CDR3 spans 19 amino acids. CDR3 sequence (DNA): TGCGCCAGCAGTCAAACCCCCGGGACAGGGGCCTCTGGGGCCAACGTCCTGACTTTC. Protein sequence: CASSQTPGTGASGANVLTF.

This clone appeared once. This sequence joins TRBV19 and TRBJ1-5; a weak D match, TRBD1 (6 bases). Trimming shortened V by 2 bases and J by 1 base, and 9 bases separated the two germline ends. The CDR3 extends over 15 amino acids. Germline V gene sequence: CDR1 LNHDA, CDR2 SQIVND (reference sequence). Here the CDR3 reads CASSIMGASNQPQHF. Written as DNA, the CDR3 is TGTGCCAGTAGTATAATGGGGGCAAGCAATCAGCCCCAGCATTTT.

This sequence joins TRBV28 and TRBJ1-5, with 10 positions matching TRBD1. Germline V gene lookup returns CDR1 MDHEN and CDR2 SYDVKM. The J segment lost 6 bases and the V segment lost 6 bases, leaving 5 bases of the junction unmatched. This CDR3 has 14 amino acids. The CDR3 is CASSLDRGRQPQHF. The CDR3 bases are TGTGCCAGCAGCCTAGACAGGGGGCGTCAGCCCCAGCATTTT. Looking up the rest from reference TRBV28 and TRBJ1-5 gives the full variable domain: DVKVTQSSRYLVKRTGEKVFLECVQDMDHENMFWYRQDPGLGLRLIYFSYDVKMKEKGDIPEGYSVSREKKERFSLILESASTNQTSMYLCASSLDRGRQPQHFGDGTRLSIL.

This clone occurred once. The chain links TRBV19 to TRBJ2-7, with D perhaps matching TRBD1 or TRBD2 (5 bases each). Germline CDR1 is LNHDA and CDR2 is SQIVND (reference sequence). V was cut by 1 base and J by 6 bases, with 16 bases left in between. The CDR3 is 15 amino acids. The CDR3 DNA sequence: TGTGCCAGTAGTATAGTCACGGGACCCCGAGCCGAGCAGTACTTC. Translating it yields CASSIVTGPRAEQYF.

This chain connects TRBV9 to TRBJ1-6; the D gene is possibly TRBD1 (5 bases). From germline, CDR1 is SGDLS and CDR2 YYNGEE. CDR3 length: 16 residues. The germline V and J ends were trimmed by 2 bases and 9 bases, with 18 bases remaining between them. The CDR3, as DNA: TGTGCCAGCAGCGTCCACCCGGGGCAGGGCATTTCACCCCTCCACTTT. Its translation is CASSVHPGQGISPLHF.

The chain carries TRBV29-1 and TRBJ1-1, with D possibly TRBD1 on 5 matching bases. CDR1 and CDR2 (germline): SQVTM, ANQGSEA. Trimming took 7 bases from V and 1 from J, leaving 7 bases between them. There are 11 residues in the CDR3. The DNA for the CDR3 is TGCAGCGGGGGGTGGAACACTGAAGCTTTCTTT. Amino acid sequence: CSGGWNTEAFF.

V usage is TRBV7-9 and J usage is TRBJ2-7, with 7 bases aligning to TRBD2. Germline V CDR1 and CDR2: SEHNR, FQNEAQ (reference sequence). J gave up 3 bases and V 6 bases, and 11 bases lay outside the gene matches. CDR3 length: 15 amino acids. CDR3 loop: CASSYGGLDGYEQYF. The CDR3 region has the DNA TGTGCCAGCAGTTATGGAGGACTAGACGGCTACGAGCAGTACTTC.

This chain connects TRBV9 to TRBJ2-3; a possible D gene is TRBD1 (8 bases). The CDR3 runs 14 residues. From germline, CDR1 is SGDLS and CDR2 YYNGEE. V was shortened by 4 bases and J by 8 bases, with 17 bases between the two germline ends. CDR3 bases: TGTGCCAGCAGCAATGGACAGGGAGGGGGTACGCAGTATTTT. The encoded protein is CASSNGQGGGTQYF.

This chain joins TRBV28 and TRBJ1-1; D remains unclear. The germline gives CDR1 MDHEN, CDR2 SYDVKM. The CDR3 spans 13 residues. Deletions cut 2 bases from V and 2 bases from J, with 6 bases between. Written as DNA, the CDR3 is TGTGCCAGCAGTTTAAGGACTAACACTGAAGCTTTCTTT. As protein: CASSLRTNTEAFF.

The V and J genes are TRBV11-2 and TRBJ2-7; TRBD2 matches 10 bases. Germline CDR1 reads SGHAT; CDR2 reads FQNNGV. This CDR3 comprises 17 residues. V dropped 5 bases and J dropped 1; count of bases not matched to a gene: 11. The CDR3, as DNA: TGTGCCAGCAGCCAACCAGCGGGAGGGCCTCAATCCTACGAGCAGTACTTC. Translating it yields CASSQPAGGPQSYEQYF.

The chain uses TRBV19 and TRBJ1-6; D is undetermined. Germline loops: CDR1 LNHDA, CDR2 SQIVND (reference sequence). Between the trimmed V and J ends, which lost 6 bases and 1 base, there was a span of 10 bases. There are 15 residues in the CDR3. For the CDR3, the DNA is TGTGCCAGTAGGGTGGAGGGATCCTATAATTCACCCCTCCACTTT. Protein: CASRVEGSYNSPLHF.

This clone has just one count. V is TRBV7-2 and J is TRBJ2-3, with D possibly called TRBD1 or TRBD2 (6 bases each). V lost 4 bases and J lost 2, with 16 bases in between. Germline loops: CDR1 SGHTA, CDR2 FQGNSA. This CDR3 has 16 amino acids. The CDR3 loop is CASSSRGRGLTDTQYF. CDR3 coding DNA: TGTGCCAGCAGCTCCCGGGGGCGGGGACTCACAGATACGCAGTATTTT.

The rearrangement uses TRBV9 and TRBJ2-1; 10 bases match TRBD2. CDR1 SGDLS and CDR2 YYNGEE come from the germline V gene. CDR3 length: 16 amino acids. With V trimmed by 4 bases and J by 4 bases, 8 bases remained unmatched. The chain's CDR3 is CASSTTGTSAYNEQFF. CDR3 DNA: TGTGCCAGCAGCACGACCGGGACTAGCGCTTACAATGAGCAGTTCTTC.

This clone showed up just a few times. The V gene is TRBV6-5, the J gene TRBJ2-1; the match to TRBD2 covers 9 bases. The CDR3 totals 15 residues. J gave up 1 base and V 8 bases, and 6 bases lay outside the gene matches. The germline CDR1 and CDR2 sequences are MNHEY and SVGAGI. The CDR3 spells CASGLAGASYNEQFF. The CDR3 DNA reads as TGTGCCAGCGGGTTAGCGGGAGCATCCTACAATGAGCAGTTCTTC.

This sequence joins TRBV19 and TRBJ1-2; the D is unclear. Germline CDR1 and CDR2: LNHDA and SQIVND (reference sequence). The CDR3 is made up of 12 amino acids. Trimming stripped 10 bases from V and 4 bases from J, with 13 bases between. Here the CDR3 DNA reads TGTGCCACCGAAGCCCAGCTCTATGGCTACACCTTC. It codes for CATEAQLYGYTF.

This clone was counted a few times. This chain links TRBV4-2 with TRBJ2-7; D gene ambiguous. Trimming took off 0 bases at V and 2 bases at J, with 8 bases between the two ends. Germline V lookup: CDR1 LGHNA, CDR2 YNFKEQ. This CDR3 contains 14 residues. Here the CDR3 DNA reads TGTGCCAGCAGCCAAGAAACGGAAGCCTACGAGCAGTACTTC. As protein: CASSQETEAYEQYF.

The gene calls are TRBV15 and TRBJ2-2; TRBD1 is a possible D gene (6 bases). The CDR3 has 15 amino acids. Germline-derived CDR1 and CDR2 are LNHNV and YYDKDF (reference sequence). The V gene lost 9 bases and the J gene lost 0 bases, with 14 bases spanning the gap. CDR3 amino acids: CATLPGHANTGELFF. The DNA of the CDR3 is TGTGCCACATTACCGGGACACGCGAACACCGGGGAGCTGTTTTTT.

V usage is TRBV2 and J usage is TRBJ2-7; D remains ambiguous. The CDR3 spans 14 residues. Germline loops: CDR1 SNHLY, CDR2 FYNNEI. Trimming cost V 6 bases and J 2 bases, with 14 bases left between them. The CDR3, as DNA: TGTGCCAGCAGCAGAGGTATAGATCCCTACGAGCAGTACTTC. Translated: CASSRGIDPYEQYF.

CDR3 protein: CASSEGYGYTF. CDR3 DNA sequence: TGTGCCAGCAGTGAGGGCTATGGCTACACCTTC. V and J are TRBV6-1 and TRBJ1-2; D unresolved. The V gene lost 3 bases and the J gene lost 4 bases, with 3 bases spanning the gap. CDR1 is MNHNS, CDR2 SASEGT, per germline. The CDR3 is 11 residues long.